This T cell receptor beta chain comes out of a study of T cell responses to AZD1222 COVID-19 vaccine. Study results and caveats: Distributed over spike, vaccine-associated CD4 TCRs predominated at 160-218 and 743-854.

Profiled with immunoSEQ multiplex PCR; TCRdb holds only in-frame clones, not every one. Of 250,000 to 300,000 clones in the sample, roughly 93% are singletons; the top ten hold roughly 0.6%. This clone came up a few times. As yet, its antigen is unknown. The CDR3 consists of 13 residues. The TCR was taken from an adult who received the AZD1222 COVID-19 vaccine. The chain employs TRBV21-1 and TRBJ2-7; TRBD1 is taken as the D call from the table, unchecked against the DNA. TRBV21-1 is recorded as a pseudogene. The starting material was peripheral blood, obtained 28 days after the second AZD1222 dose. The CDR3 protein is CASSISGGYEQYF. The CDR3 bases are TGTGCCAGCAGCATTTCAGGGGGCTACGAGCAGTACTTC.